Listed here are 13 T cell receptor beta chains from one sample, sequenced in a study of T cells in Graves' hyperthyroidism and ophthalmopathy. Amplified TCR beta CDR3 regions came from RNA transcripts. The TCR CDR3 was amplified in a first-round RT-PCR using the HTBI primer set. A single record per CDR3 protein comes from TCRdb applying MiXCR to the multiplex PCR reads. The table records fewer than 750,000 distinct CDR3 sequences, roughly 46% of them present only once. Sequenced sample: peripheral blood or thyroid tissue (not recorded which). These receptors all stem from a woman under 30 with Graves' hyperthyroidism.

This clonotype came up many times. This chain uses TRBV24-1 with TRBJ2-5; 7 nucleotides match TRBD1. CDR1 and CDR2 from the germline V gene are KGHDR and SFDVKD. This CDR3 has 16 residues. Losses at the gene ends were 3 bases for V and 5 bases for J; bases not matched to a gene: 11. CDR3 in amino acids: CATSDHATGMIETQYF. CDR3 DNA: TGTGCCACCAGTGATCATGCGACAGGGATGATTGAGACCCAGTACTTC.

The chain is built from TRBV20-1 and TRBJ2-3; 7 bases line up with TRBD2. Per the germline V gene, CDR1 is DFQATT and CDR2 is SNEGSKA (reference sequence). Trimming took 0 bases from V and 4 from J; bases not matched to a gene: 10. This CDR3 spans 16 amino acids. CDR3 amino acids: CSARDVSSGISDTQYF. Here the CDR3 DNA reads TGCAGTGCTAGAGATGTGTCTAGCGGTATATCAGATACGCAGTATTTT.

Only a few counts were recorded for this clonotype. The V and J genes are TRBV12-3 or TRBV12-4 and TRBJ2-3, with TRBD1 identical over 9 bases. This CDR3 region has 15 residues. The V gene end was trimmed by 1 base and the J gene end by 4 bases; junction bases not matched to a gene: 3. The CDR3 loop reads CASSLGTGEADTQYF. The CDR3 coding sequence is TGTGCCAGCAGTTTAGGGACAGGGGAGGCAGATACGCAGTATTTT.

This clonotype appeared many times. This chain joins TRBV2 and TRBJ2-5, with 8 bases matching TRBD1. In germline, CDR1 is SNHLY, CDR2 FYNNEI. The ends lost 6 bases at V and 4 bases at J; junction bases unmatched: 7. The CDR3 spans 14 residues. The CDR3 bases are TGTGCCAGCAGCCTCGACAGGGGCCGAGAGACCCAGTACTTC. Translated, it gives CASSLDRGRETQYF.

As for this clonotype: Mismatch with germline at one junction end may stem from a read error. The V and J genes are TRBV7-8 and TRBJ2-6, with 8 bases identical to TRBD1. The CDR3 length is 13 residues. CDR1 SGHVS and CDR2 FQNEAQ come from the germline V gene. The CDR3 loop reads CASSVGQGVTEAF. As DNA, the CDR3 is TGTGCCAGCAGCGTCGGACAGGGCGTCACTGAAGCTTTC.

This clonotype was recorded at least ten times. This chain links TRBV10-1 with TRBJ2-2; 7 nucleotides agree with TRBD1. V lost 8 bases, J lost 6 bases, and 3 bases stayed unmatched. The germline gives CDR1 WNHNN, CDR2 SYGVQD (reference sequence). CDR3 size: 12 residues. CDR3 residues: CASPQGAGELFF. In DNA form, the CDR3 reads TGCGCCAGCCCTCAGGGGGCCGGGGAGCTGTTTTTT.

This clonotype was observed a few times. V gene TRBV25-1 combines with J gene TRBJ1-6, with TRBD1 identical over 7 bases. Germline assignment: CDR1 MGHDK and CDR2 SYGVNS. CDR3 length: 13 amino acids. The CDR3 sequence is CARERGRNSPLHF. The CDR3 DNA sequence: TGTGCTAGAGAGAGGGGGCGTAATTCACCCCTCCACTTT.

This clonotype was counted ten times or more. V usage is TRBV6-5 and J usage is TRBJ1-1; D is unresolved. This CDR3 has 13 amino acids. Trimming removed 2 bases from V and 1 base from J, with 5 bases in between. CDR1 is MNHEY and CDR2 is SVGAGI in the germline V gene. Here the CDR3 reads CASSYRRNTEAFF. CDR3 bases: TGTGCCAGCAGTTACCGCCGGAACACTGAAGCTTTCTTT.

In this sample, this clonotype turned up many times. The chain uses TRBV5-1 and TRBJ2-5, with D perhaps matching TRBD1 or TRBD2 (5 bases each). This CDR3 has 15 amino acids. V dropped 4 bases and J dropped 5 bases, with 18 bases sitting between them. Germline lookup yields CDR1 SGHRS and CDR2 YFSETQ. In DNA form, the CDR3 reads TGCGCCAGCAGCCCACCACCCTGGGACGGTGAGACCCAGTACTTC. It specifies CASSPPPWDGETQYF.

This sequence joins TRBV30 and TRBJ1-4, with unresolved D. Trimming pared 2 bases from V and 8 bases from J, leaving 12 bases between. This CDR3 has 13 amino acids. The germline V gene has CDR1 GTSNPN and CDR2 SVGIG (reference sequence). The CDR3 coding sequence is TGTGCCTGGAGTCCCGACCCTGGGGAAAAACTGTTTTTT. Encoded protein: CAWSPDPGEKLFF.

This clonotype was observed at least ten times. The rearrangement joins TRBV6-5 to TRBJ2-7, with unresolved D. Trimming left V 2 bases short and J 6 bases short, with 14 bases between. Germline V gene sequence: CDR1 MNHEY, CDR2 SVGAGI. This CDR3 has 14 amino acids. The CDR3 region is CASSYRTSWPEQYF. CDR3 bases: TGTGCCAGCAGTTACCGGACCTCATGGCCCGAGCAGTACTTC.

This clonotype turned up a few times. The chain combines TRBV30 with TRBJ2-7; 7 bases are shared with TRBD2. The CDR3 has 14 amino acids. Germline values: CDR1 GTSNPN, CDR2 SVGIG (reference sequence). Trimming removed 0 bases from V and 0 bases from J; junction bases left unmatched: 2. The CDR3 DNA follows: TGTGCCTGGAGTGTATCTAGCGGCTCCTACGAGCAGTACTTC. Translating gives CAWSVSSGSYEQYF.

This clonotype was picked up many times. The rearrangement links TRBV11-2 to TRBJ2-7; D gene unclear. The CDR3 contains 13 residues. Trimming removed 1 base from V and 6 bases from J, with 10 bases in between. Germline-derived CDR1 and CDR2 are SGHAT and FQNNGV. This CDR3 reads CASSLVRSFEQYF. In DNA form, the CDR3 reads TGTGCCAGCAGCTTAGTTCGTAGTTTCGAGCAGTACTTC.